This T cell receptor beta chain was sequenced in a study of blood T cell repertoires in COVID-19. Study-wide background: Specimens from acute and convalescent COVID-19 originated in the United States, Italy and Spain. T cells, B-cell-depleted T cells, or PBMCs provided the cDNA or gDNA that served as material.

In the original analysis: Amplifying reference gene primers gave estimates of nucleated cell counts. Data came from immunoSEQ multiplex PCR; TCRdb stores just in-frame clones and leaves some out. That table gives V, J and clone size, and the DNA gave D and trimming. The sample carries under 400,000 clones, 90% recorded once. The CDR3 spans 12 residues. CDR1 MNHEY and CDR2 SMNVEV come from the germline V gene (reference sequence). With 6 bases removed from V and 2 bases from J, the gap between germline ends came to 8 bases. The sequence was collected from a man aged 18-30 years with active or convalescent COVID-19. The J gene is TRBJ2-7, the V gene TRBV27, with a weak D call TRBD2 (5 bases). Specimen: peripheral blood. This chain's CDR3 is CASSGGTYEQYF. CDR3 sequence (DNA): TGTGCCAGCAGCGGAGGAACCTACGAGCAGTACTTC.